The table lists the clone carrying this TCR beta chain with a few counts. Source study methods: Amplified reference gene primers provided the basis for estimating nucleated cell counts. Data came from immunoSEQ multiplex PCR; TCRdb stores just in-frame clones and leaves some out. V, J and clone size derive from that table, while D and trimming were established from the DNA sequence. Among 250,000 to 300,000 clones listed, more than 75% were seen once. The sample originates from a study of blood T cell repertoires in COVID-19. On the study more broadly: Researchers got acute and convalescent COVID-19 samples from the United States, Italy and Spain. The cDNA or gDNA used as material had been derived from T cells, B-cell-depleted T cells, or PBMCs.

V lost 2 bases, J lost 4 bases, and 18 bases lay in between. Germline V gene data show CDR1 as LGHDT and CDR2 as YNNKEL (reference sequence). The CDR3 runs to 17 residues. The rearrangement uses TRBV3-1 (or the pseudogene TRBV3-2) and TRBJ1-5, with D possibly TRBD1 on 5 matching bases. The clonotype was recovered from a woman between 40 and 50 years old who had recovered from COVID-19. Sequenced input: peripheral blood. As DNA, the CDR3 is TGTGCCAGCAGCCAAAACCGGGGCTTCGGGGGGAATCAGCCCCAGCATTTT. Translation gives CASSQNRGFGGNQPQHF.